The 32 T cell receptor beta chains listed next were all sequenced from one sample in a study of human T cells and chemical hapten exposure. TCRdb ran MiXCR on the RACE reads and lists one entry per CDR3 protein. The sample holds just under 40,000 distinct CDR3 sequences, 10% to 15% seen once. As to time point: patch test 3, about 24 weeks after DPC sensitization. Treatment meaning: therapeutic diphenylcyclopropenone sensitization with weekly scalp DPC. Extraction yielded total RNA from whole blood (unfractionated). Here the sequenced sample was whole blood, taken in connection with sensitization to the hapten diphenylcyclopropenone (DPC). These receptors were collected from a woman aged 35 to 49 with alopecia areata. Some clones in this sample may be carry-over from other donors' samples.

In its sample, this clonotype was seen a few times. The gene calls are TRBV28 and TRBJ1-5, with D perhaps TRBD1 (5 bases). Trimming pared 8 bases from V and 6 bases from J, leaving 11 bases between. The CDR3 is 12 residues long. Germline V gene sequence: CDR1 MDHEN, CDR2 SYDVKM. DNA for the CDR3: TGTGCCAGCGGAGGGGCAGTTCAGCCCCAGCATTTT. Protein product: CASGGAVQPQHF. Complete variable domain (other parts from reference TRBV28 and TRBJ1-5): DVKVTQSSRYLVKRTGEKVFLECVQDMDHENMFWYRQDPGLGLRLIYFSYDVKMKEKGDIPEGYSVSREKKERFSLILESASTNQTSMYLCASGGAVQPQHFGDGTRLSIL.

The chain uses TRBV28 and TRBJ1-5, with D possibly matching TRBD1 (5 bases). V gave up 0 bases and J gave up 0 bases, with 9 bases separating them. This CDR3 contains 16 residues. CDR1 is MDHEN, CDR2 SYDVKM, per germline. The CDR3 is CASSLWAGISNQPQHF. CDR3 nucleotide sequence: TGTGCCAGCAGTTTATGGGCAGGGATTAGCAATCAGCCCCAGCATTTT.

This clonotype was detected ten times or more. This rearrangement joins TRBV19 to TRBJ2-3; D is possibly TRBD2 (7 bases). This CDR3 comprises 15 residues. V was pared by 4 bases and J by 1 base, with 12 bases between. CDR1 is LNHDA and CDR2 is SQIVND in the germline V gene (reference sequence). The CDR3 spells CASSTGGAGTDTQYF. In DNA form, the CDR3 reads TGTGCCAGTAGTACGGGGGGCGCAGGCACAGATACGCAGTATTTT.

There are a few counts of this clonotype. The chain couples TRBV4-1 to TRBJ1-1; D is unclear. CDR3 size: 14 residues. Germline V gene data show CDR1 as MGHRA and CDR2 as YSYEKL. V lost 1 base and J 1 base, leaving 7 bases between the germline ends. The CDR3 region has the DNA TGCGCCAGCAGCCAAGTAGAGGGGAACACTGAAGCTTTCTTT. This translates into CASSQVEGNTEAFF.

There are a few counts of this clonotype. The rearrangement joins TRBV9 to TRBJ2-3, with 7 bases lining up with TRBD1. The V gene's germline CDR1 is SGDLS and CDR2 YYNGEE. Trimming removed 4 bases from V and 3 bases from J; junction bases left unmatched: 5. This CDR3 contains 14 residues. The chain's CDR3 is CASSPRTGTDTQYF. CDR3 sequence (DNA): TGTGCCAGCAGCCCGCGGACAGGTACAGATACGCAGTATTTT.

In this sample, this clonotype turned up a few times. The chain uses TRBV4-1 and TRBJ1-4; 7 bases are shared with TRBD1. V gave up 0 bases and J gave up 8 bases; unmatched junction bases: 3. CDR1 and CDR2 (germline): MGHRA, YSYEKL. This CDR3 comprises 14 residues. CDR3 residues: CASSQERGREKLFF. The CDR3 nucleotides read TGCGCCAGCAGCCAAGAGAGGGGGCGGGAAAAACTGTTTTTT.

This clonotype was seen a handful of times. The rearrangement joins TRBV7-8 to TRBJ2-2, with D perhaps assigned TRBD1 or TRBD2 (5 bases each). The CDR3 is 16 residues long. Trimming removed 5 bases at V and 4 bases at J, with 17 bases between. Looked up from germline, CDR1 is SGHVS and CDR2 is FQNEAQ. CDR3 bases: TGTGCCAGCAGCCGGACCCGGTGGGGGTCCACCGGGGAGCTGTTTTTT. Amino acid sequence: CASSRTRWGSTGELFF. Full variable domain (missing parts from reference TRBV7-8 and TRBJ2-2): GAGVSQSPRYKVAKRGQDVALRCDPISGHVSLFWYQQALGQGPEFLTYFQNEAQLDKSGLPSDRFFAERPEGSVSTLKIQRTQQEDSAVYLCASSRTRWGSTGELFFGEGSRLTVL.

This clonotype was counted many times. This rearrangement joins TRBV28 to TRBJ2-3; the D gene is possibly TRBD1 (6 bases). Germline V gives CDR1 MDHEN, CDR2 SYDVKM. This CDR3 contains 14 residues. V shed 3 bases and J shed 6 bases, with 13 bases lying between them. The CDR3, as DNA: TGTGCCAGCAGTTTTGGGGGCGCTCGGGATACGCAGTATTTT. The encoded protein is CASSFGGARDTQYF.

This clonotype was seen a handful of times. V is TRBV20-1 and J is TRBJ1-1; no definite D call. Trimming took off 0 bases at V and 5 bases at J, with 7 bases between the two ends. The germline V gene has CDR1 DFQATT and CDR2 SNEGSKA (reference sequence). This CDR3 is 12 amino acids long. CDR3 residues: CSARDAVTEAFF. The CDR3 DNA is TGCAGTGCTAGAGATGCCGTAACTGAAGCTTTCTTT.

The chain joins TRBV10-3 to TRBJ2-7; 10 nucleotides line up with TRBD2. V trimming: 3 bases; J trimming: 11 bases; junction bases outside the gene matches: 1. The CDR3 extends over 11 amino acids. Germline V gene sequence: CDR1 ENHRY, CDR2 SYGVKD. CDR3 nucleotide sequence: TGTGCCATCAGTGACGGACTAGCGGAGTACTTC. Translating gives CAISDGLAEYF.

This clonotype was picked up a small number of times. V and J are TRBV7-2 and TRBJ2-1, with a tentative D call TRBD2 (5 bases). Trimming took 4 bases from V and 6 from J, leaving 19 bases between them. Germline lookup yields CDR1 SGHTA and CDR2 FQGNSA. The length of the CDR3 is 16 residues. The CDR3 DNA reads TGTGCCAGCAGCTCCTTCCGGGAAAGACGTAGCAATGAGCAGTTCTTC. As protein: CASSSFRERRSNEQFF.

This clonotype was recorded at least ten times. The chain recombines TRBV3-1 with TRBJ2-1, with 7 bases that match TRBD2. The CDR3 loop spans 14 amino acids. V trimming: 3 bases; J trimming: 2 bases; junction bases outside the gene matches: 1. Per the germline V gene, CDR1 is LGHDT and CDR2 is YNNKEL (reference sequence). The CDR3 DNA sequence: TGTGCCAGCAGCCACCGGGGGGCCTACAATGAGCAGTTCTTC. Its protein product is CASSHRGAYNEQFF.

The gene calls are TRBV28 and TRBJ2-1; 10 bases match TRBD2. The CDR3 totals 17 residues. Germline CDR1 MDHEN, CDR2 SYDVKM. Trimming cost V 8 bases and J 0 bases; bases outside gene matches: 10. The CDR3 coding sequence is TGTGCCAGCCCACCGGGACTAGCGAGAAGCTCCTACAATGAGCAGTTCTTC. This codes for CASPPGLARSSYNEQFF.

This clonotype was detected many times. The gene calls are TRBV6-5 and TRBJ2-2; D unclear. Germline assignment: CDR1 MNHEY and CDR2 SVGAGI. Trimming left V 2 bases short and J 7 bases short, with 11 bases between. The CDR3 covers 14 residues. Here the CDR3 reads CASSYLIKSGELFF. The CDR3 DNA reads TGTGCCAGCAGTTACCTTATTAAGAGCGGGGAGCTGTTTTTT.

V usage is TRBV29-1 and J usage is TRBJ2-5; no clear D gene. Trimming left V 7 bases short and J 0 bases short, with 15 bases between. Germline loops: CDR1 SQVTM, CDR2 ANQGSEA. The CDR3 length is 14 residues. CDR3 sequence (DNA): TGCAGCGCTACTTCGGCTTCGTACCAAGAGACCCAGTACTTC. Protein: CSATSASYQETQYF.

The chain employs TRBV4-1 and TRBJ2-3, with D unclear. Trimming removed 3 bases at V and 1 base at J, with 5 bases between. Germline-derived CDR1 and CDR2 are MGHRA and YSYEKL. The CDR3 loop spans 13 amino acids. The CDR3 bases are TGCGCCAGCAGCCAGGGTCGCACAGATACGCAGTATTTT. Protein product: CASSQGRTDTQYF.

This clonotype appeared many times. V gene TRBV20-1 combines with J gene TRBJ2-5; possibly TRBD2 for D (5 bases). The length of the CDR3 is 11 residues. Deletions cut 7 bases from V and 4 bases from J, with 10 bases between. The germline V gene encodes CDR1 DFQATT and CDR2 SNEGSKA (reference sequence). The CDR3 DNA sequence: TGCAGTGAACTAGTAAGAGAGACCCAGTACTTC. Translation gives CSELVRETQYF.

This clonotype was detected a few times. This chain uses TRBV27 with TRBJ2-2; D gene ambiguous. This CDR3 is built from 12 residues. Germline V CDR1 and CDR2: MNHEY, SMNVEV (reference sequence). The germline V and J ends were trimmed by 5 bases and 5 bases, with 6 bases remaining between them. CDR3 residues: CASSQSTGELFF. Written as DNA, the CDR3 is TGTGCCAGCAGTCAGTCTACCGGGGAGCTGTTTTTT.

This clonotype appeared a few times. Here the CDR3 reads CASSLDRGLRDGEKLFF. CDR3 DNA: TGTGCCAGCAGCCTTGACAGGGGGCTGAGAGACGGTGAAAAACTGTTTTTT. The chain has TRBV14 and TRBJ1-4; 10 bases agree with TRBD1. Germline V gene sequence: CDR1 SGHDN, CDR2 FVKESK. The CDR3 length is 17 residues. The V and J ends lost 4 bases and 7 bases, in that order; junction bases with no gene match: 12.

The chain is built from TRBV6-2 or TRBV6-3 and TRBJ1-2, with a tentative D call TRBD1 (5 bases). Germline CDR1 is MNHEY and CDR2 is SVGEGT. CDR3 length: 13 residues. Trimming stripped 7 bases from V and 5 bases from J, with 14 bases between. The CDR3 DNA is TGTGCCAGCAACGATTTGGCAGGGTATGGCTACACCTTC. It translates to CASNDLAGYGYTF.

This clonotype showed up many times. This chain uses TRBV9 with TRBJ2-2; the D gene is possibly TRBD1 (6 bases). Between the trimmed V and J ends, which lost 2 bases and 6 bases, there was a span of 14 bases. The V gene's germline CDR1 is SGDLS and CDR2 YYNGEE. The CDR3 length is 15 residues. The CDR3 loop is CASSVSQGMAGELFF. Here the CDR3 DNA reads TGTGCCAGCAGCGTCTCTCAGGGGATGGCCGGGGAGCTGTTTTTT.

This clonotype showed up just a few times. The genes are TRBV7-9 and TRBJ2-3, with 7 bases aligning to TRBD2. This CDR3 has 17 amino acids. The junction had 14 bases not matched to a gene; V was cut back by 6 bases and J by 2 bases. The germline V gene has CDR1 SEHNR and CDR2 FQNEAQ (reference sequence). The CDR3 DNA sequence: TGTGCCAGCAGTTACCTACTTACTAGCGAGCTCACAGATACGCAGTATTTT. This sequence encodes CASSYLLTSELTDTQYF.

In its sample, this clonotype was seen many times. The genes are TRBV7-7 and TRBJ2-7; TRBD1 agrees at 8 bases. The length of the CDR3 is 15 residues. Per germline, CDR1 SSHAT and CDR2 FNYEAQ (reference sequence). The J segment lost 4 bases and the V segment lost 3 bases, leaving 8 bases of the junction unmatched. Here the CDR3 reads CASSLAAGQAYEQYF. In DNA form, the CDR3 reads TGTGCCAGCAGCTTGGCCGCGGGACAGGCATACGAGCAGTACTTC.

The CDR3 here is CASSSPGTGSGANVLTF. The DNA for the CDR3 is TGTGCCAGCAGTTCTCCGGGGACAGGGTCCGGGGCCAACGTCCTGACTTTC. J is TRBJ2-6 and V is TRBV28; 9 bases are shared with TRBD1. Germline V gene data show CDR1 as MDHEN and CDR2 as SYDVKM. The CDR3 loop spans 17 amino acids. J gave up 4 bases and V 4 bases, and 8 bases lay outside the gene matches.

By sample share, this clonotype is medium-sized. This chain uses TRBV20-1 with TRBJ2-1; 10 nucleotides line up with TRBD2. This CDR3 comprises 15 residues. V lost 1 base to trimming and J lost 4 bases; unmatched junction nucleotides: 4. Germline V CDR1 and CDR2: DFQATT, SNEGSKA (reference sequence). The CDR3, as DNA: TGCAGTGCTAGAGCTAATAGCGGGAGGTACAATGAGCAGTTCTTC. Translating gives CSARANSGRYNEQFF.

This clonotype came up many times. The V call is TRBV12-3 or TRBV12-4, the J call TRBJ1-5; D gene uncertain. The CDR3 is 13 amino acids. V lost 5 bases to trimming and J lost 5 bases, with 10 bases between them. CDR3 residues: CASSQDGDQPQHF. Here the CDR3 DNA reads TGTGCCAGCAGTCAAGACGGGGATCAGCCCCAGCATTTT.

At least ten counts were recorded for this clonotype. V usage is TRBV6-2 or TRBV6-3 and J usage is TRBJ1-1, with unresolved D. CDR3 length equals 11 residues. CDR1 and CDR2 from the germline V gene are MNHEY and SVGEGT. The V gene lost 2 bases and the J gene lost 3 bases, with 1 base spanning the gap. In DNA form, the CDR3 reads TGTGCCAGCAGTTACGACACTGAAGCTTTCTTT. It encodes CASSYDTEAFF.

The chain links TRBV4-2 to TRBJ1-5; D possibly corresponds to TRBD1 (5 bases). V was pared by 6 bases and J by 6 bases, with 18 bases between. Germline CDR1 reads LGHNA; CDR2 reads YNFKEQ. This CDR3 has 15 residues. CDR3 protein: CASSPGIGGSQPQHF. CDR3 nucleotide sequence: TGTGCCAGCAGTCCCGGCATTGGGGGAAGTCAGCCCCAGCATTTT.

This clonotype was seen at least ten times. This chain connects TRBV7-6 to TRBJ2-2; TRBD2 matches at 8 bases. The V segment lost 8 bases and the J segment 1 base; nucleotides outside the gene matches: 3. CDR1 is SGHVS, CDR2 FNYEAQ, per germline. The CDR3 extends over 14 amino acids. The CDR3 coding sequence is TGTGCCAGCCGGACTAGCCGGAACACCGGGGAGCTGTTTTTT. As protein: CASRTSRNTGELFF.

This clonotype was picked up many times. The chain uses TRBV10-1 and TRBJ1-1; TRBD1 might be the D (6 bases). Deletions cut 2 bases from V and 8 bases from J, with 9 bases between. The CDR3 has 12 amino acids. The germline V gene encodes CDR1 WNHNN and CDR2 SYGVQD (reference sequence). The CDR3: CASSEMGQEAFF. In nucleotides, the CDR3 is TGCGCCAGCAGTGAGATGGGACAAGAAGCTTTCTTT.

On this clonotype: Sequence at one end of the junction differs from germline and may be a read error. V is TRBV9 and J is TRBJ1-5; D may be TRBD1 (5 bases). The CDR3 consists of 13 residues. Germline lookup yields CDR1 SGDLS and CDR2 YYNGEE. The CDR3 region has the DNA TGTGCCAGCAGCGTAGGGGGGAATCAGCCCGAGCATTTT. Protein: CASSVGGNQPEHF.

This clonotype was detected ten times or more. This sequence joins TRBV5-1 and TRBJ2-5, with 9 bases fitting TRBD2. This CDR3 contains 18 residues. The germline V gene encodes CDR1 SGHRS and CDR2 YFSETQ. The ends lost 4 bases at V and 1 base at J; junction bases unmatched: 14. CDR3 residues: CASSPLTSGKSSQETQYF. Written as DNA, the CDR3 is TGCGCCAGCAGCCCCCTGACTAGCGGAAAATCATCCCAAGAGACCCAGTACTTC.